Listed here are 31 T cell receptor beta chains from one sample, sequenced in a study of Ad26.COV2.S vaccination and SARS-CoV-2 variants. Treatment noted: 15 to 20 received Ad26.COV2.S at low or high dose, single or two shots; five or six received placebo; per-sample allocation not given. Sampling occurred on day 63 after the first vaccine or placebo injection. Here immunoSEQ multiplex PCR was the method, and the copy in TCRdb shows in-frame clones only, minus some. The sample holds about 400,000 clones, approximately 90% seen once. Sequenced here: peripheral blood, sampled in a trial of Ad26.COV2.S vaccine versus placebo. These receptors were obtained from a person between 18 and 65 years old who received the Ad26.COV2.S COVID-19 vaccine or a placebo.

The chain links TRBV12-3 or TRBV12-4 to TRBJ1-2; D uncertain. The CDR3 covers 12 residues. V lost 2 bases, J lost 5 bases, and 6 bases lay in between. The CDR3 spells CASSLHGYGYTF. CDR3 nucleotide sequence: TGTGCCAGCAGTTTACACGGGTATGGCTACACCTTC.

The rearrangement uses TRBV11-3 and TRBJ2-7, with 9 bases lining up with TRBD1. Per the germline V gene, CDR1 is SGHNT and CDR2 is YENEEA. V lost 5 bases and J lost 3; bases outside the gene matches: 14. This CDR3 has 17 amino acids. The CDR3 sequence is CASSLDRDRANFYEQYF. Here the CDR3 DNA reads TGTGCCAGCAGCCTTGACCGGGACAGGGCCAATTTCTACGAGCAGTACTTC.

The chain is built from TRBV3-1 (or the pseudogene TRBV3-2) and TRBJ1-2; D gene ambiguous. The CDR3 runs 13 residues. Germline values: CDR1 LGHDT, CDR2 YNNKEL (reference sequence). Trimming cost V 4 bases and J 4 bases, with 10 bases left between them. CDR3 in amino acids: CASSRIQPYGYTF. In DNA, the CDR3 is TGTGCCAGCAGCCGCATCCAGCCCTATGGCTACACCTTC.

CDR3 sequence reads: CASRSSGPVVNEQFF. Here the CDR3 DNA reads TGTGCCAGCAGGTCTTCCGGGCCTGTAGTCAATGAGCAGTTCTTC. This sequence joins TRBV25-1 and TRBJ2-1, with D uncertain. This CDR3 has 15 amino acids. The germline gives CDR1 MGHDK, CDR2 SYGVNS. Trimming shortened V by 6 bases and J by 6 bases, and 18 bases separated the two germline ends.

This chain connects TRBV19 to TRBJ1-2, with TRBD1 matching over 9 bases. In germline, CDR1 is LNHDA, CDR2 SQIVND (reference sequence). The CDR3 length is 11 residues. The junction had 6 bases not matched to a gene; V was cut back by 8 bases and J by 11 bases. This CDR3 is CASRSGQGYTF. The CDR3, as DNA: TGTGCCAGTCGATCGGGACAGGGTTACACCTTC.

The genes are TRBV13 and TRBJ2-1; a possible D gene is TRBD2 (5 bases). V was pared by 4 bases and J by 7 bases, with 11 bases between. The V gene's germline CDR1 is PRHDT and CDR2 FYEKMQ (reference sequence). The CDR3 is 13 amino acids. For the CDR3, the DNA is TGTGCCAGCAGCTCTCGAACGGGGAATGAGCAGTTCTTC. Protein sequence: CASSSRTGNEQFF.

The rearrangement uses TRBV7-8 and TRBJ2-1; TRBD2 matches 8 bases. Germline loops: CDR1 SGHVS, CDR2 FQNEAQ. The CDR3 runs to 16 residues. V lost 0 bases and J lost 4; bases outside the gene matches: 5. DNA for the CDR3: TGTGCCAGCAGCTTAGCCACGGCTAGCGGGTACAATGAGCAGTTCTTC. Encoded protein: CASSLATASGYNEQFF.

V is TRBV9 and J is TRBJ2-3; 7 bases align to TRBD1. This CDR3 has 15 residues. Germline V gives CDR1 SGDLS, CDR2 YYNGEE. The V gene end was trimmed by 6 bases and the J gene end by 1 base; junction bases not matched to a gene: 8. CDR3 sequence: CASTLRTGRTDTQYF. Here the CDR3 DNA reads TGTGCCAGCACCCTCCGGACAGGCCGCACAGATACGCAGTATTTT.

The rearrangement joins TRBV12-3 or TRBV12-4 to TRBJ2-7; D gene uncertain. V lost 5 bases and J 4 bases, leaving 9 bases between the germline ends. This CDR3 contains 12 residues. The CDR3 is CASSPHGYEQYF. CDR3 DNA sequence: TGTGCCAGCAGTCCCCATGGATACGAGCAGTACTTC.

The rearrangement uses TRBV28 and TRBJ2-3; 8 bases agree with TRBD2. V lost 8 bases to trimming and J lost 11 bases; unmatched junction nucleotides: 9. Germline values: CDR1 MDHEN, CDR2 SYDVKM. The CDR3 covers 12 residues. The CDR3 nucleotides read TGTGCCAGCTGCCCCTGGGCGGGAGGGCAGTATTTT. Protein product: CASCPWAGGQYF. Full variable domain (outside the CDR3, taken from reference TRBV28 and TRBJ2-3): DVKVTQSSRYLVKRTGEKVFLECVQDMDHENMFWYRQDPGLGLRLIYFSYDVKMKEKGDIPEGYSVSREKKERFSLILESASTNQTSMYLCASCPWAGGQYFGPGTRLTVL.

The J gene is TRBJ2-7, the V gene TRBV5-5, with TRBD2 matching 12 bases. The CDR3 is 17 residues long. The J segment lost 3 bases and the V segment lost 4 bases, leaving 11 bases of the junction unmatched. The V gene's germline CDR1 is SGHKS and CDR2 YYEKEE (reference sequence). CDR3 sequence reads: CASSLSPTSGGDYEQYF. The DNA of the CDR3 is TGTGCCAGCAGCCTCTCTCCGACTAGCGGGGGAGACTACGAGCAGTACTTC. Together with reference TRBV5-5 and TRBJ2-7, the CDR3 gives the full variable domain: DAGVTQSPTHLIKTRGQQVTLRCSPISGHKSVSWYQQVLGQGPQFIFQYYEKEERGRGNFPDRFSARQFPNYSSELNVNALLLGDSALYLCASSLSPTSGGDYEQYFGPGTRLTVT.

The chain couples TRBV5-1 to TRBJ2-7; no clear D gene. The V gene's germline CDR1 is SGHRS and CDR2 YFSETQ. V lost 5 bases and J lost 0, with 6 bases in between. The CDR3 spans 12 residues. CDR3 bases: TGCGCCAGCAGGGCGACCTCCTACGAGCAGTACTTC. This translates into CASRATSYEQYF.

In the case of this clone: The same CDR3 can be traced to other DNA sequences in this sample. V is TRBV9 and J is TRBJ2-7; D unclear. CDR3 size: 12 residues. Germline CDR1 is SGDLS and CDR2 is YYNGEE. V lost 0 bases, J lost 4 bases, and 5 bases lay in between. Here the CDR3 DNA reads TGTGCCAGCAGCGTAGACGGATACGAGCAGTACTTC. Translation gives CASSVDGYEQYF.

The rearrangement uses TRBV7-6 and TRBJ2-7; the D gene could be TRBD1 or TRBD2 (6 bases each). The CDR3 has 19 residues. The V gene's germline CDR1 is SGHVS and CDR2 FNYEAQ. Trimming stripped 5 bases from V and 2 bases from J, with 28 bases between. CDR3 bases: TGTGCCAGCAGCCCCTATTTGCCTCGACTCGGGGGCCCCCCCTACGAGCAGTACTTC. It codes for CASSPYLPRLGGPPYEQYF.

The chain carries TRBV5-5 and TRBJ2-3, with TRBD1 matching over 8 bases. This CDR3 contains 17 residues. Germline lookup yields CDR1 SGHKS and CDR2 YYEKEE (reference sequence). V lost 0 bases and J lost 4; bases outside the gene matches: 10. DNA of the CDR3: TGTGCCAGCAGCTTGGAAGCCGGGCAGGGGGCTTCAGATACGCAGTATTTT. This sequence encodes CASSLEAGQGASDTQYF. Full variable domain (remainder filled in from reference TRBV5-5 and TRBJ2-3): DAGVTQSPTHLIKTRGQQVTLRCSPISGHKSVSWYQQVLGQGPQFIFQYYEKEERGRGNFPDRFSARQFPNYSSELNVNALLLGDSALYLCASSLEAGQGASDTQYFGPGTRLTVL.

This clone is a singleton in its sample. V gene TRBV4-1 combines with J gene TRBJ2-3, with D hard to call. CDR1 and CDR2 (germline): MGHRA, YSYEKL. The CDR3 runs to 16 residues. V was pared by 5 bases and J by 3 bases, with 18 bases between. The CDR3 nucleotides are TGCGCCAGCAGCTCATATCCGGGTCCGAAGACAGATACGCAGTATTTT. This codes for CASSSYPGPKTDTQYF.

The CDR3 sequence is CASRPTSADTQYF. The CDR3 nucleotides read TGTGCCAGCAGGCCAACTTCCGCAGATACGCAGTATTTT. This chain links TRBV11-3 with TRBJ2-3; D not resolved. The CDR3 is 13 residues long. The ends were cut back, 6 bases at V and 4 bases at J, with 11 bases in the middle. Germline assignment: CDR1 SGHNT and CDR2 YENEEA.

Regarding this clone: A read error may be the cause here, since a much bigger clone is one base away. The V and J genes are TRBV11-3 and TRBJ1-5, with D hard to call. The CDR3 sequence is 13 residues long. Germline V gene data show CDR1 as SGHNT and CDR2 as YENEEA. V was shortened by 3 bases and J by 4 bases, with 7 bases between the two germline ends. CDR3 region: CASSFGENQPQHF. In DNA form, the CDR3 reads TGTGCCAGCAGCTTTGGGGAGAATCAGCCCCAGCATTTT. Drawing the rest from reference TRBV11-3 and TRBJ1-5, the complete variable domain is EAGVVQSPRYKIIEKKQPVAFWCNPISGHNTLYWYLQNLGQGPELLIRYENEEAVDDSQLPKDRFSAERLKGVDSTLKIQPAELGDSAVYLCASSFGENQPQHFGDGTRLSIL.

This rearrangement joins TRBV23-1 to TRBJ1-2; the match to TRBD1 covers 7 bases. TRBV23-1 is designated an ORF whose function remains uncertain. V lost 0 bases and J lost 4; bases outside the gene matches: 11. The CDR3 covers 17 residues. Here the CDR3 reads CASSQSRGPAAGYGYTF. CDR3 in DNA: TGCGCCAGCAGTCAATCAAGGGGGCCTGCCGCCGGCTATGGCTACACCTTC.

The J gene is TRBJ2-5, the V gene TRBV5-4; 7 bases map to TRBD2. The CDR3 length is 17 residues. CDR1 and CDR2 from the germline V gene are SGHNT and YYREEE (reference sequence). Germline trimming cut 0 bases from V and 1 base from J; bases unmatched to any gene: 9. The CDR3 here is CASSLGAGVRAQETQYF. The CDR3 DNA reads TGTGCCAGCAGCTTGGGGGCGGGAGTGCGGGCCCAAGAGACCCAGTACTTC.

V is TRBV19 and J is TRBJ2-1; 8 bases match TRBD1. This CDR3 has 15 residues. In germline, CDR1 is LNHDA, CDR2 SQIVND (reference sequence). V lost 7 bases to trimming and J lost 0 bases; unmatched junction nucleotides: 5. The CDR3 is CASTMDRASYNEQFF. DNA of the CDR3: TGTGCCAGTACCATGGACAGGGCCTCCTACAATGAGCAGTTCTTC.

A few counts support this clone. This sequence joins TRBV6-2 or TRBV6-3 and TRBJ2-7; D is perhaps TRBD1 (6 bases). Germline assignment: CDR1 MNHEY and CDR2 SVGEGT. This CDR3 has 15 residues. Trimming left V 3 bases short and J 0 bases short, with 12 bases between. As DNA, the CDR3 is TGTGCCAGCAGTTATGCCGGGACATACTCCTACGAGCAGTACTTC. This sequence encodes CASSYAGTYSYEQYF.

The chain carries TRBV2 and TRBJ2-7; perhaps TRBD1 as D (5 bases). Trimming left V 6 bases short and J 3 bases short, with 6 bases between. CDR1 is SNHLY and CDR2 is FYNNEI in the germline V gene. This CDR3 is 11 amino acids long. The CDR3 loop is CASRDSYEQYF. The CDR3 nucleotides are TGTGCCAGCAGAGACAGCTACGAGCAGTACTTC.

V gene TRBV9 combines with J gene TRBJ2-1, with D possibly TRBD1 on 6 matching bases. CDR1 SGDLS and CDR2 YYNGEE come from the germline V gene. The CDR3 contains 15 residues. V was cut by 0 bases and J by 1 base, with 8 bases left in between. CDR3 DNA sequence: TGTGCCAGCAGCGTAGTTGGGACATCCTACAATGAGCAGTTCTTC. This codes for CASSVVGTSYNEQFF.

As DNA, the CDR3 is TGTGCCAGTAAACCGAGGACCGATCGCTATGGCTACACCTTC. Translated, it gives CASKPRTDRYGYTF. V and J are TRBV19 and TRBJ1-2; D is unclear. CDR1 and CDR2 (germline): LNHDA, SQIVND (reference sequence). This CDR3 is built from 14 residues. Trimming pared 7 bases from V and 4 bases from J, leaving 16 bases between.

This chain connects TRBV10-1 to TRBJ2-1; TRBD1 aligns across 7 bases. The CDR3 runs to 13 residues. V was pared by 4 bases and J by 10 bases, with 7 bases of the junction left unmatched. Looked up from germline, CDR1 is WNHNN and CDR2 is SYGVQD (reference sequence). DNA of the CDR3: TGCGCCAGCAGTGTAGACAGGGTCGGAGAGCAGTTCTTC. Amino acid sequence: CASSVDRVGEQFF.

The rearrangement joins TRBV6-5 to TRBJ2-7, with 10 bases lining up with TRBD2. V lost 6 bases, J lost 1 base, and 6 bases stayed unmatched. This CDR3 contains 15 residues. Germline V gene lookup returns CDR1 MNHEY and CDR2 SVGAGI. CDR3 nucleotides: TGTGCCAGCAGCCCAGGACTAGCGGTATCCTACGAGCAGTACTTC. It specifies CASSPGLAVSYEQYF.

This clone showed up just once. The V call is TRBV6-2 or TRBV6-3, the J call TRBJ2-7, with D hard to call. CDR1 is MNHEY and CDR2 is SVGEGT in the germline V gene. CDR3 size: 14 residues. Trimming pared 0 bases from V and 5 bases from J, leaving 11 bases between. The CDR3 region is CASSYSKVVNEQYF. The CDR3, as DNA: TGTGCCAGCAGTTACTCCAAGGTTGTTAACGAGCAGTACTTC.

CDR3 protein: CSGGLSYEQYF. In nucleotides, the CDR3 is TGCAGTGGGGGATTATCCTACGAGCAGTACTTC. The chain has TRBV20-1 and TRBJ2-7; D is uncertain. CDR1 is DFQATT and CDR2 is SNEGSKA in the germline V gene (reference sequence). This CDR3 contains 11 residues. V gave up 7 bases and J gave up 1 base, with 8 bases separating them.

The chain couples TRBV2 to TRBJ1-4; possibly TRBD1 for D (5 bases). With 4 bases removed from V and 8 bases from J, the gap between germline ends came to 17 bases. The CDR3 extends over 15 amino acids. In germline, CDR1 is SNHLY, CDR2 FYNNEI. The DNA for the CDR3 is TGTGCCAGCAGTGTTTCCGGGGCCGGCGGGGAAAAACTGTTTTTT. It specifies CASSVSGAGGEKLFF.

The genes are TRBV14 and TRBJ1-2; TRBD1 matches at 9 bases. Trimming removed 2 bases from V and 4 bases from J; junction bases left unmatched: 5. CDR1 and CDR2 from the germline V gene are SGHDN and FVKESK. CDR3 length: 15 amino acids. The CDR3 protein is CASSQFGTGSYGYTF. The CDR3 DNA sequence: TGTGCCAGCAGCCAATTTGGGACAGGGTCCTATGGCTACACCTTC.